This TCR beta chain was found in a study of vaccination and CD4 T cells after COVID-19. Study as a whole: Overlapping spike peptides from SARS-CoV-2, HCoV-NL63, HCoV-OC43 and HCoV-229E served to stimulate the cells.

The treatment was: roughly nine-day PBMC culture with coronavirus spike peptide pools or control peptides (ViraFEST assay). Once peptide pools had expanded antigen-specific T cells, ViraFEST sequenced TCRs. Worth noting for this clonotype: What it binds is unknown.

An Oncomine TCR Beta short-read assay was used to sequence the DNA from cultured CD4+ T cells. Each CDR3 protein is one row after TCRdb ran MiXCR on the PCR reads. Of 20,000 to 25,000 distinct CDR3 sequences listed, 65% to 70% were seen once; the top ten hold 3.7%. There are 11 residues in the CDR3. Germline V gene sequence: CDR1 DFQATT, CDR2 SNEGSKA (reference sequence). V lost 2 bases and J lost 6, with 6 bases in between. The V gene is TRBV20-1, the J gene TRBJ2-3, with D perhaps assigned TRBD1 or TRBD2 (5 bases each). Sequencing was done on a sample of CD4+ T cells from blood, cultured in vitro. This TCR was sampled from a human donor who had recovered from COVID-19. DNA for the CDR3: TGCAGTGCTAGATGGGGGGATACGCAGTATTTT. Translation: CSARWGDTQYF.